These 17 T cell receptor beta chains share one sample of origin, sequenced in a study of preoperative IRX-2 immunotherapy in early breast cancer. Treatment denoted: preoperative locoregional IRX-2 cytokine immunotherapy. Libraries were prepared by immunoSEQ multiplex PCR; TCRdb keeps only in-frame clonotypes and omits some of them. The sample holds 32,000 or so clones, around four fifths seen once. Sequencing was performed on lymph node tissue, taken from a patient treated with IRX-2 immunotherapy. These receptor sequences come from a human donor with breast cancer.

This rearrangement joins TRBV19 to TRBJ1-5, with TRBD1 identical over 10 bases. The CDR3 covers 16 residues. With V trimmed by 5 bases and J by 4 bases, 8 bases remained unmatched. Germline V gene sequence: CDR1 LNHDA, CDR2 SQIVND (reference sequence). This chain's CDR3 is CASSAAGTGANQPQHF. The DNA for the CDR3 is TGTGCCAGTAGTGCAGCCGGGACAGGGGCTAATCAGCCCCAGCATTTT.

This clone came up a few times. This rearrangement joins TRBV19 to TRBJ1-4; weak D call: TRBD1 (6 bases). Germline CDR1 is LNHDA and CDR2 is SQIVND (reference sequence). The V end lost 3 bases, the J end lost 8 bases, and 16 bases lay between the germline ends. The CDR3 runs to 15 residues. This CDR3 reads CASSMARGPWEKLFF. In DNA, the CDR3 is TGTGCCAGTAGTATGGCGCGGGGGCCGTGGGAAAAACTGTTTTTT.

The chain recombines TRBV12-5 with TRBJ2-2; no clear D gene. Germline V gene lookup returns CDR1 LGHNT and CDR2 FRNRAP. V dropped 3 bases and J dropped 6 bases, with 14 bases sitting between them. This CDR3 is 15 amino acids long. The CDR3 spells CASGLEADLAGELFF. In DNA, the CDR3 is TGTGCTAGTGGTTTAGAGGCGGATCTCGCCGGGGAGCTGTTTTTT.

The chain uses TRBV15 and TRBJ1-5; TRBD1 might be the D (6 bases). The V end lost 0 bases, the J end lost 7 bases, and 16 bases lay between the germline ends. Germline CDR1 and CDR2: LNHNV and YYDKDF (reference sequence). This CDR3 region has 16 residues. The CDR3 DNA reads TGTGCCACCAGCAGAGAAACGGGGGCCCTGGGACAGCCCCAGCATTTT. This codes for CATSRETGALGQPQHF.

The CDR3 DNA is TGCGCCAGCAGCCAAGACAGCCCCAATGAGCAGTTCTTC. Protein sequence: CASSQDSPNEQFF. V is TRBV23-1 and J is TRBJ2-1; perhaps TRBD1 as D (5 bases). TRBV23-1 is treated as an ORF (open reading frame) with a function not yet certain. Trimming removed 6 bases at V and 6 bases at J, with 12 bases between. The CDR3 length is 13 residues.

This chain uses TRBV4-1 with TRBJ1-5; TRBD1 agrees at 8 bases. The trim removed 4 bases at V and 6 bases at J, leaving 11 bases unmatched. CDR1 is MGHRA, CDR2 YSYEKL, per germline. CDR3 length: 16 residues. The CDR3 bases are TGCGCCAGCAGCCCCCAGGACAGGGCGGGAGCTCAGCCCCAGCATTTT. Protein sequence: CASSPQDRAGAQPQHF.

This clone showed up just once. The CDR3 protein is CATSRGGGPDTQYF. The CDR3 DNA is TGTGCCACCAGCAGAGGAGGTGGTCCAGATACGCAGTATTTT. The chain recombines TRBV15 with TRBJ2-3; D not resolved. Germline V lookup: CDR1 LNHNV, CDR2 YYDKDF (reference sequence). Trimming cost V 1 base and J 4 bases, with 9 bases left between them. This CDR3 is 14 amino acids long.

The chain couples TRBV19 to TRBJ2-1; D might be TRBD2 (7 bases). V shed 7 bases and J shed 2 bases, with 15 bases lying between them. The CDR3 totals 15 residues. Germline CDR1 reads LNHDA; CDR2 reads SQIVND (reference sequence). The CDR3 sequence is CASTLGAGAYNEQFF. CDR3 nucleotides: TGTGCCAGTACGTTGGGGGCGGGAGCCTACAATGAGCAGTTCTTC.

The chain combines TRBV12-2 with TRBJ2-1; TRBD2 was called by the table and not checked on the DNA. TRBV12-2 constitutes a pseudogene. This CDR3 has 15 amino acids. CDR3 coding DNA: TGTGCAAGTCGCTTTCTTTGCGGGGCCTACAATGAGCAGTTCTTC. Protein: CASRFLCGAYNEQFF.

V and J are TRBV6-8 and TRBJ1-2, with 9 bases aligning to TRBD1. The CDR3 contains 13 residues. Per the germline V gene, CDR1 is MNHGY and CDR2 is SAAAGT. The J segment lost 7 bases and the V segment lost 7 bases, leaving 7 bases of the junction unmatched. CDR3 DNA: TGTGCCAGCACTGGGACAGGGACGAGTGGCTACACCTTC. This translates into CASTGTGTSGYTF.

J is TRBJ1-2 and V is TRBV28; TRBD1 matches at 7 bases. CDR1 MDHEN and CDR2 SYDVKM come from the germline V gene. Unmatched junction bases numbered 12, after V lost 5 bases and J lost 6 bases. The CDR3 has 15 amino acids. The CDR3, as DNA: TGTGCCAGCAGTCTCGACGCCACAGGGGCACATGGCTACACCTTC. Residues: CASSLDATGAHGYTF.

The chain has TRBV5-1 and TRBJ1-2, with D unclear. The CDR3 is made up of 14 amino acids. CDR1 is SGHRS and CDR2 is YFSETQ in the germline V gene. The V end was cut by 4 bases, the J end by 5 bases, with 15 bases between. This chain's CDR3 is CASSQEPGAYGYTF. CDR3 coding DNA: TGCGCCAGCAGCCAAGAACCGGGAGCATATGGCTACACCTTC. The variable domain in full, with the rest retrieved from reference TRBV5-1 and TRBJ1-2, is KAGVTQTPRYLIKTRGQQVTLSCSPISGHRSVSWYQQTPGQGLQFLFEYFSETQRNKGNFPGRFSGRQFSNSRSEMNVSTLELGDSALYLCASSQEPGAYGYTFGSGTRLTVV.

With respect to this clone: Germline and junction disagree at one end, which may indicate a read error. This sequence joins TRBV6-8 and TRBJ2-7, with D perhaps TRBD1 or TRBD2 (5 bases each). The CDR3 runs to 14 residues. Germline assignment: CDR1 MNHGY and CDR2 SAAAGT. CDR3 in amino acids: CASTPGQLRSTSIF. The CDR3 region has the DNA TGTGCCAGCACCCCGGGGCAGTTACGTTCTACGAGCATCTTC.

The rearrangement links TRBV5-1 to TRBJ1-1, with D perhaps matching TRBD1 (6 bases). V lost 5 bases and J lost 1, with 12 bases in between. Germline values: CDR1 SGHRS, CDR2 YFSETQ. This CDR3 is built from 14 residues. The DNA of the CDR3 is TGCGCCAGCAGAGACAGGTTCTCGAACACTGAAGCTTTCTTT. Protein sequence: CASRDRFSNTEAFF.

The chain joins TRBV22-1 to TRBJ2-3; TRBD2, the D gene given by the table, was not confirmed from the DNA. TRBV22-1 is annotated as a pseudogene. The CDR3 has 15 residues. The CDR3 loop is CATSGTLSSTDTQYF. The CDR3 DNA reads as TGTGCCACCAGCGGGACGCTCTCCAGCACAGATACGCAGTATTTT.

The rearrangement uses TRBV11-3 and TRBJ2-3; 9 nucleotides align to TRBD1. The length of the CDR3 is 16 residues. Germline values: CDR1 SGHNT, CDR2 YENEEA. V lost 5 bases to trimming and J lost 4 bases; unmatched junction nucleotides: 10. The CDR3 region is CASSPQPGQGADTQYF. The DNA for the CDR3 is TGTGCCAGCAGCCCTCAACCGGGACAGGGCGCAGATACGCAGTATTTT.

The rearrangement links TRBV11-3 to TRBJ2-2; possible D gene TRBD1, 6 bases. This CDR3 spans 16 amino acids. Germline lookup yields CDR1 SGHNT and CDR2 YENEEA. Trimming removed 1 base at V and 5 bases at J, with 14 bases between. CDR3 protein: CASSLGGNRATGELFF. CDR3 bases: TGTGCCAGCAGCTTAGGGGGGAACAGGGCAACCGGGGAGCTGTTTTTT. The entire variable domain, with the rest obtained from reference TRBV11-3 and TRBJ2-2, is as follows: EAGVVQSPRYKIIEKKQPVAFWCNPISGHNTLYWYLQNLGQGPELLIRYENEEAVDDSQLPKDRFSAERLKGVDSTLKIQPAELGDSAVYLCASSLGGNRATGELFFGEGSRLTVL.